This T cell receptor beta chain originates from a study of T-cell reconstitution after alpha-beta-depleted transplantation in children. Germline V gene sequence: CDR1 MDHEN, CDR2 SYDVKM. There are 18 residues in the CDR3. V lost 5 bases and J lost 0; bases outside the gene matches: 5. In this sample, this clonotype turned up a few times. The authors prepared the TCRbeta library with unique molecular identifiers. TCRdb re-derived calls from the PCR reads in MiXCR, one entry per CDR3 protein. The sample holds roughly 350,000 distinct CDR3 sequences, approximately 10% seen once. Sequenced here: PBMCs from the stem cell graft donor, sampled from the stem cell graft. The gene calls are TRBV28 and TRBJ1-6, with TRBD1 matching 12 bases. The TCR was taken from a human donor who donated a stem cell graft to a child with acute lymphoblastic leukemia. The CDR3 coding sequence is TGTGCCAGCAGTCTGGGGACAGGGGGCTTCTCCTATAATTCACCCCTCCACTTT. Translation: CASSLGTGGFSYNSPLHF.